These 11 T cell receptor beta chains came from one sample sequenced in a study of blood T cell repertoires in COVID-19. Some clones are missing from TCRdb's copy, which holds only in-frame ones; the method was immunoSEQ multiplex PCR. The sample shows about 78,000 clones, roughly 91% of them seen only once. What was sequenced was peripheral blood. The source of these receptors is a woman aged 45-59 years in a cohort sampled during active COVID-19.

V gene TRBV15 combines with J gene TRBJ1-4; a weak D match, TRBD1 (5 bases). The CDR3 runs to 13 residues. Germline V lookup: CDR1 LNHNV, CDR2 YYDKDF (reference sequence). Trimming cost V 8 bases and J 7 bases, with 14 bases left between them. The CDR3 loop reads CATWGLPSEKLFF. The DNA for the CDR3 is TGTGCCACCTGGGGCCTACCCAGTGAAAAACTGTTTTTT.

The gene calls are TRBV5-1 and TRBJ2-7; tentatively, D is TRBD2 (5 bases). Trimming shortened V by 0 bases and J by 6 bases, and 7 bases separated the two germline ends. This CDR3 comprises 12 residues. The germline V gene encodes CDR1 SGHRS and CDR2 YFSETQ. CDR3 in amino acids: CASSLDEGEQYF. The CDR3 coding sequence is TGCGCCAGCAGCTTGGATGAGGGCGAGCAGTACTTC.

This clone has a single count. The V call is TRBV29-1, the J call TRBJ1-2; TRBD1 agrees at 7 bases. The CDR3 has 13 residues. CDR1 and CDR2 (germline): SQVTM, ANQGSEA. Trimming cost V 2 bases and J 5 bases; bases outside gene matches: 5. This CDR3 reads CSVEQGDGYGYTF. The CDR3 coding sequence is TGCAGCGTTGAACAGGGGGACGGGTATGGCTACACCTTC.

The chain employs TRBV13 and TRBJ2-3; 12 bases match TRBD2. Looked up from germline, CDR1 is PRHDT and CDR2 is FYEKMQ (reference sequence). This CDR3 is 16 amino acids long. The ends lost 2 bases at V and 4 bases at J; junction bases unmatched: 4. CDR3 nucleotides: TGTGCCAGCAGCTTAAGACTAGCGGGAGTAGCAGATACGCAGTATTTT. This translates into CASSLRLAGVADTQYF.

The chain links TRBV18 to TRBJ2-7, with D possibly TRBD1 on 5 matching bases. V was pared by 0 bases and J by 0 bases, with 6 bases between. Germline CDR1 and CDR2: KGHSH and LQKENI. CDR3 size: 14 residues. The CDR3 sequence: CASSPPDNSYEQYF. In nucleotides, the CDR3 is TGTGCCAGCTCACCACCGGACAACTCCTACGAGCAGTACTTC.

This clone was seen only once. This rearrangement joins TRBV6-5 to TRBJ2-7, with D possibly TRBD1 on 6 matching bases. V was trimmed by 5 bases and J by 1 base, leaving 12 bases between them. Germline loops: CDR1 MNHEY, CDR2 SVGAGI. The CDR3 consists of 14 residues. The CDR3 here is CASSTGTSSYEQYF. In DNA form, the CDR3 reads TGTGCCAGCAGTACAGGGACCTCGTCCTACGAGCAGTACTTC.

The rearrangement uses TRBV29-1 and TRBJ1-5; D gene ambiguous. Germline V gene lookup returns CDR1 SQVTM and CDR2 ANQGSEA. The CDR3 extends over 13 amino acids. Trimming left V 4 bases short and J 5 bases short, with 12 bases between. The CDR3 region is CSVATELDQPQHF. The CDR3 coding sequence is TGCAGCGTTGCGACTGAGCTTGATCAGCCCCAGCATTTT. Looking up the rest from reference TRBV29-1 and TRBJ1-5 gives the full variable domain: SAVISQKPSRDICQRGTSLTIQCQVDSQVTMMFWYRQQPGQSLTLIATANQGSEATYESGFVIDKFPISRPNLTFSTLTVSNMSPEDSSIYLCSVATELDQPQHFGDGTRLSIL.

The chain is built from TRBV2 and TRBJ2-5, with TRBD1 matching 8 bases. CDR1 is SNHLY, CDR2 FYNNEI, per germline. This CDR3 is 15 amino acids long. Trimming removed 7 bases from V and 4 bases from J; junction bases left unmatched: 11. CDR3 residues: CASILGQGEGETQYF. CDR3 bases: TGTGCCAGCATCCTAGGACAGGGAGAGGGAGAGACCCAGTACTTC.

The chain combines TRBV5-4 with TRBJ2-1; the match to TRBD1 covers 7 bases. Trimming removed 2 bases from V and 6 bases from J; junction bases left unmatched: 5. Per the germline V gene, CDR1 is SGHNT and CDR2 is YYREEE (reference sequence). The CDR3 consists of 14 residues. In DNA, the CDR3 is TGTGCCAGCAGCTTCAGGGCAGGGGGCAATGAGCAGTTCTTC. Translating gives CASSFRAGGNEQFF.

The rearrangement links TRBV25-1 to TRBJ2-2; possible D gene TRBD1, 6 bases. Trimming removed 2 bases from V and 4 bases from J, with 20 bases in between. CDR1 is MGHDK and CDR2 is SYGVNS in the germline V gene. The CDR3 consists of 18 residues. CDR3 DNA: TGTGCCAGCAGTGAACCCCCAGGGGCGAGGTTGGTCACCGGGGAGCTGTTTTTT. This codes for CASSEPPGARLVTGELFF.

This chain joins TRBV19 and TRBJ2-3, with 10 bases lining up with TRBD1. V lost 1 base to trimming and J lost 1 base; unmatched junction nucleotides: 2. The CDR3 spans 16 residues. Looked up from germline, CDR1 is LNHDA and CDR2 is SQIVND (reference sequence). The CDR3 is CASSIGGQGRTDTQYF. In DNA form, the CDR3 reads TGTGCCAGTAGTATAGGGGGACAGGGGCGCACAGATACGCAGTATTTT.